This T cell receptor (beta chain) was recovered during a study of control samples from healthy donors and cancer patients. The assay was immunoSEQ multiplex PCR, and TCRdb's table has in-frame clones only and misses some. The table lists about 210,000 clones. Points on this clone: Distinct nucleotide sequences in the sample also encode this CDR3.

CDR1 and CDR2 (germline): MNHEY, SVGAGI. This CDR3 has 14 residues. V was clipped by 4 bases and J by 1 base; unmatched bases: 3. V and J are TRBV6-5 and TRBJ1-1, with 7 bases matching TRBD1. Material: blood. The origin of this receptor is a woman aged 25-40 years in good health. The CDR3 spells CASSSRTGNTEAFF. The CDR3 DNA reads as TGTGCCAGCAGTTCCCGGACAGGGAACACTGAAGCTTTCTTT.